The sequence of this T cell receptor (beta chain) was determined in a study of blood T cell repertoires in COVID-19. Looked up from germline, CDR1 is SGHNT and CDR2 is YYREEE (reference sequence). After removal of 4 bases from V and 2 bases from J, the junction contained 5 bases not matched to a gene. The CDR3 loop spans 14 amino acids. Sequenced by immunoSEQ multiplex PCR; TCRdb stores in-frame clones only, minus some. The sample comprises over 35,000 clones, roughly nine tenths of which are singletons, and roughly 19% rests with the top ten. This clonotype was obtained from a man between 65 and 80 years old with active COVID-19. The specimen was peripheral blood. The genes are TRBV5-4 and TRBJ2-7; 8 bases are a match to TRBD2. The CDR3 region is CASSGGGLTYEQYF. The DNA for the CDR3 is TGTGCCAGCAGCGGCGGGGGGCTTACCTACGAGCAGTACTTC.